This T cell receptor (beta chain) was profiled in a study of long-term antiretroviral therapy in people with HIV. This CDR3 comprises 14 residues. Germline-derived CDR1 and CDR2 are LNHDA and SQIVND (reference sequence). With 5 bases removed from V and 2 bases from J, the gap between germline ends came to 13 bases. Researchers ran immunoSEQ v3.0 at survey level. Using immunoSEQ multiplex PCR, the repertoire was profiled, and TCRdb retains in-frame clones only, with some absent. The table includes about 30,000 clones, about 85% detected once. The sequence derives from a man aged 40-49 years with HIV. Sequenced material: unsorted PBMCs, taken 3 years after starting antiretroviral therapy. The J gene is TRBJ2-7, the V gene TRBV19; D unclear. The CDR3 nucleotides are TGTGCCAGTAGTGTGGGCCCGACCCCCTACGAGCAGTACTTC. As protein: CASSVGPTPYEQYF.